This TCR beta chain stems from a study of T cells in narcolepsy. In the study overall: Donors had narcolepsy type 1 or type 2, or were healthy controls.

The CDR3 is 15 amino acids. Germline V gene sequence: CDR1 LGHNA, CDR2 YNFKEQ. As regards this clone: Its antigen is still unknown. Germline and junction disagree at one end, which may indicate a read error. This same CDR3 is encoded by further DNA sequences in the sample.

Using immunoSEQ multiplex PCR, the repertoire was profiled, and TCRdb retains in-frame clones only, with some absent. The sample lists about 29,000 clones; approximately 87% were seen once. General study points: No autoreactive T cell clone sequences appeared in some memory CD4+ repertoires. Reportedly, autoreactive clonotypes were serially detected in patients' blood but not controls'. Autoreactive HCRT-specific and TRIB2-specific clonotypes were marked in same-patient CSF-versus-blood CD4+ comparisons.

The TCR originated in a human donor in good health. What was sequenced was memory (CD45RA-) CD4+ T cells from blood. The chain has TRBV4-2 and TRBJ2-3, with 11 nucleotides matching TRBD2. This CDR3 reads CASSQDSGGADTQYF. CDR3 in DNA: TGTGCCAGTAGCCAAGATAGCGGGGGGGCCGATACGCAGTATTTT.